These T cell receptor beta chains were read from a single sample in a study of early T cells in non-severe SARS-CoV-2 infection. TCRdb reanalysed the 5' RACE reads using MiXCR and keeps one entry per CDR3 protein. The sample carries just under 65,000 distinct CDR3 sequences, roughly 8.2% recorded once. This specimen was whole blood, taken at baseline. The receptors were gathered from an adult who was a healthcare worker with PCR-confirmed SARS-CoV-2 infection or an uninfected control (not recorded which). The CDR3 runs from the conserved cysteine through the conserved F or W. A D gene is named only where the DNA matches it firmly. For some rows the clone size is stated as once, few or many, or as a class when expanded; others skip it.

>.|TRBV27|TRBJ2-3|.
CASSPRDPTDTQYF
TGTGCCAGCAGTCCAAGGGACCCGACAGATACGCAGTATTTT
>many|TRBV7-6|TRBJ2-5|.
CASSNRVQETQYF
TGTGCCAGCAGCAACCGTGTACAAGAGACCCAGTACTTC
>many|TRBV6-5|TRBJ1-2|TRBD1
CASSSEPGTGYGYTF
TGTGCCAGCAGTTCAGAACCCGGGACAGGGTATGGCTACACCTTC
>many|TRBV7-8|TRBJ2-7|.
CASSLRSGFEQYF
TGTGCCAGCAGCTTAAGGTCAGGGTTCGAGCAGTACTTC
>many|TRBV20-1|TRBJ1-5|.
CSASNSNQPQHF
TGCAGTGCTAGTAACAGCAATCAGCCCCAGCATTTT
>many|TRBV5-1|TRBJ2-6|.
CASSPDSPRHGANVLTF
TGCGCCAGCAGCCCGGACAGTCCGCGGCATGGGGCCAACGTCCTGACTTTC
>many|TRBV6-6|TRBJ1-6|.
CASNYRVNSPLHF
TGTGCCAGCAATTACCGGGTTAATTCACCCCTCCACTTT
>few|TRBV27|TRBJ2-5|.
CASKTRTAAETQYF
TGTGCCAGCAAGACAAGGACGGCGGCAGAGACCCAGTACTTC
>few|TRBV15|TRBJ2-1|TRBD2
CATSGLAGYNEQFF
TGTGCCACCAGCGGACTAGCGGGGTACAATGAGCAGTTCTTC
>.|TRBV14|TRBJ2-5|TRBD2
CASSPGLAAETQYF
TGTGCCAGCAGCCCTGGACTAGCGGCGGAGACCCAGTACTTC
>.|TRBV11-2|TRBJ2-7|TRBD2
CASSLGPGLAGTYF
TGTGCCAGCAGCTTAGGACCGGGACTAGCGGGAACGTACTTC
>many|TRBV29-1|TRBJ1-4|TRBD1
CSVATGGSSEKLFF
TGCAGCGTTGCCACAGGGGGTTCGAGTGAAAAACTGTTTTTT
>many|TRBV13|TRBJ2-4|TRBD1
CASSFYRGLLLAKNIQYF
TGTGCCAGCAGCTTTTACAGGGGTCTTCTTCTAGCCAAAAACATTCAGTACTTC
>many|TRBV12-3/TRBV12-4|TRBJ1-5|.
CASSRDTYQPQHF
TGTGCCAGCAGCCGGGACACCTATCAGCCCCAGCATTTT
>.|TRBV4-2|TRBJ2-7|TRBD2
CASSAGDYYEQYF
TGTGCCAGCAGCGCGGGGGATTACTACGAGCAGTACTTC
>few|TRBV6-5|TRBJ2-7|TRBD1
CASRNPQDREYYEQYF
TGTGCCAGCAGAAACCCACAGGACAGGGAGTACTACGAGCAGTACTTC
>many|TRBV7-6|TRBJ2-1|.
CASSPTLGRSYNEQFF
TGTGCCAGCAGCCCCACCCTGGGAAGGTCCTACAATGAGCAGTTCTTC
>many|TRBV11-3|TRBJ2-1|.
CASSSQSSYNEQFF
TGTGCCAGCAGCTCTCAGAGCTCCTACAATGAGCAGTTCTTC
>many|TRBV20-1|TRBJ2-7|TRBD2
CSARKIAGEDEQYF
TGCAGTGCTAGGAAAATAGCGGGAGAGGACGAGCAGTACTTC
>few|TRBV10-1|TRBJ2-3|TRBD2
CASSEALAGSTDTQYF
TGCGCCAGCAGTGAAGCCCTAGCGGGAAGCACAGATACGCAGTATTTT
>many|TRBV7-9|TRBJ2-3|TRBD2
CASSNSGSRADTQYF
TGTGCCAGCAGCAATAGCGGGAGTCGGGCAGATACGCAGTATTTT
>.|TRBV5-1|TRBJ2-2|.
CASSLMDGELFF
TGCGCCAGCAGCCTGATGGACGGGGAGCTGTTTTTT
>.|TRBV6-5|TRBJ2-7|.
CASSYSIGRVSYEQYF
TGTGCCAGCAGTTACTCGATCGGAAGGGTCTCCTACGAGCAGTACTTC
>many|TRBV2|TRBJ2-5|.
CASSEWTQFQETQYF
TGTGCCAGCAGTGAGTGGACGCAGTTTCAAGAGACCCAGTACTTC
>few|TRBV19|TRBJ2-2|.
CASGDRTVAGELFF
TGTGCCAGTGGAGACAGGACTGTAGCCGGGGAGCTGTTTTTT
>few|TRBV9|TRBJ2-1|.
CASSVRDSIHSYNEQFF
TGTGCCAGCAGCGTACGGGACTCCATCCACTCCTACAATGAGCAGTTCTTC
>.|TRBV3-1|TRBJ2-7|.
CASTLGINYYEQYF
TGTGCCAGCACCTTAGGGATCAACTACTACGAGCAGTACTTC
>.|TRBV19|TRBJ2-2|.
CASSVQGSVNTGELFF
TGTGCCAGTAGCGTTCAGGGGTCGGTTAACACCGGGGAGCTGTTTTTC
>.|TRBV7-7|TRBJ2-2|TRBD2
CASSPSLAGRTGELFF
TGTGCTAGCAGCCCTTCCTTAGCGGGAAGAACCGGGGAGCTGTTTTTT
>.|TRBV6-4|TRBJ1-1|.
CASPLLNRGLNTEAFF
TGTGCCAGCCCCCTACTTAATCGGGGCCTGAACACTGAAGCTTTCTTT
>many|TRBV6-5|TRBJ2-1|TRBD2
CASSGIAGLNEQFF
TGTGCCAGCAGCGGGATAGCGGGACTCAATGAGCAGTTCTTC
>.|TRBV27|TRBJ1-4|.
CASSLLPSQNENLFF
TGTGCCAGCAGTTTATTACCCAGCCAGAATGAAAATCTGTTTTTT
>.|TRBV27|TRBJ2-7|.
CASTSGPGDEQYF
TGTGCCAGCACGTCCGGGCCTGGGGACGAGCAGTACTTC
>few|TRBV20-1|TRBJ2-2|.
CSARGYTGELFF
TGCAGTGCTAGGGGTTACACCGGGGAGCTGTTTTTT
>.|TRBV10-3|TRBJ2-3|.
CAIRGAQRDTDTQYF
TGTGCCATCAGGGGGGCCCAGCGGGACACAGATACGCAGTATTTT
>many|TRBV6-5|TRBJ2-5|.
CASRAYGRRGQKETQYF
TGTGCCAGCAGGGCCTACGGCAGACGAGGGCAAAAAGAGACCCAGTACTTC
>.|TRBV20-1|TRBJ2-7|TRBD1
CSASIGGPYEQYF
TGCAGTGCTAGTATAGGGGGCCCCTACGAGCAGTACTTC
>many|TRBV7-8|TRBJ2-1|.
CASSLVGSSSYNEQFF
TGTGCCAGCAGCTTAGTGGGGTCTAGCTCCTACAATGAGCAGTTCTTC
>few|TRBV2|TRBJ1-5|.
CASSQQGAANQPQHF
TGTGCCAGCAGTCAACAGGGTGCGGCAAATCAGCCCCAGCATTTT
>.|TRBV20-1|TRBJ2-7|TRBD1
CSASRTGSYEQYF
TGCAGTGCCTCCCGGACAGGTTCCTACGAGCAGTACTTC
>.|TRBV3-1|TRBJ2-3|TRBD2
CASSETSGGTDTQYF
TGTGCCAGCAGCGAGACTAGCGGGGGCACAGATACGCAGTATTTT
>many|TRBV7-9|TRBJ1-1|.
CASSLGALGRPNTEAFF
TGTGCCAGCAGCTTAGGCGCCTTGGGCAGACCGAACACTGAAGCTTTCTTT
>few|TRBV10-3|TRBJ2-7|TRBD1
CAISESDRDNEQYF
TGTGCCATCAGTGAGTCCGACAGGGACAACGAGCAGTACTTC